The following is a T cell receptor (beta chain) sequence with its context. Its cognate antigen is unknown. The sample belongs to a study of human T cells and chemical hapten exposure. The overall study: Patients' scalps got diphenylcyclopropenone weekly throughout the approximately 26-week study.

General study results and limits: Expanded TCRs showed more large CDR3 clusters than pre-sensitization or healthy control sets. DPC sensitization did not alter TCRs above 1 in 1000 frequency.

The time point here: pre-sensitization, week 0. Treatment noted: therapeutic diphenylcyclopropenone sensitization with weekly scalp DPC. TCRdb independently ran MiXCR on the RACE reads; one entry per CDR3 protein. The table includes approximately 180,000 distinct CDR3 sequences, roughly 30% detected once. The V gene lost 2 bases and the J gene lost 2 bases, with 18 bases spanning the gap. Looked up from germline, CDR1 is MDHEN and CDR2 is SYDVKM. The CDR3 length is 17 residues. Sequenced here: whole blood, sampled in connection with sensitization to the hapten diphenylcyclopropenone (DPC). This clonotype was sampled from a woman in her 30s with alopecia areata. Some clones in this sample may be carry-over from other donors' samples. The chain employs TRBV28 and TRBJ1-2; tentatively, D is TRBD1 (5 bases). Written as DNA, the CDR3 is TGTGCCAGCAGTTTAGGGGGGTATCGGGGTATGAACTATGGCTACACCTTC. This gives the protein CASSLGGYRGMNYGYTF.